This T cell receptor beta chain was captured in a study of cytomegalovirus exposure and HLA in healthy donors. Study-level findings and limits: Several of the most significant clusters were apparently associated with common viral pathogens in a later analysis. Later analysis demonstrated an association between a missense DCLRE1C variant and TCR beta V- and J-gene trimming. One cluster of highly shared sequence variants probably arose as a sequencing artifact.

Primers included in the PCR were 60 Vbeta and 13 Jbeta primers. Measured with immunoSEQ multiplex PCR; TCRdb has only the in-frame clones, and not every one. The repertoire holds over 75,000 clones, with around 73% as singletons. This clone was seen a handful of times. The antigen is unknown. Donors were ostensibly healthy at sampling, although undocumented immune exposures were probable. This clonotype was obtained from a woman in her sixties in good health and CMV-seronegative. The source material was PBMCs.

The CDR3 DNA reads as TGCGCCAGCAGCTTGGCCACAGGAAGCACAGATACGCAGTATTTT. It encodes CASSLATGSTDTQYF. The chain is built from TRBV5-1 and TRBJ2-3; a weak D match, TRBD1 (5 bases). Trimming removed 0 bases at V and 0 bases at J, with 8 bases between. The CDR3 extends over 15 amino acids. Germline V gene data show CDR1 as SGHRS and CDR2 as YFSETQ. The complete variable domain, with remaining parts taken from reference TRBV5-1 and TRBJ2-3, reads KAGVTQTPRYLIKTRGQQVTLSCSPISGHRSVSWYQQTPGQGLQFLFEYFSETQRNKGNFPGRFSGRQFSNSRSEMNVSTLELGDSALYLCASSLATGSTDTQYFGPGTRLTVL.